The present T cell receptor beta chain was sequenced within a study of blood T cell repertoires in COVID-19. Study background: Donors in the United States, Italy and Spain gave samples during acute or convalescent COVID-19.

Per the germline V gene, CDR1 is KGHSH and CDR2 is LQKENI. V trimming: 3 bases; J trimming: 3 bases; junction bases outside the gene matches: 7. This CDR3 is 15 amino acids long. The data were produced by immunoSEQ multiplex PCR, yet TCRdb's version contains in-frame clones alone and is incomplete. The data contain a few hundred thousand clones, about nine tenths of them singletons. This receptor was taken from a man aged 30 to 45 in a cohort exposed to, infected with or recovered from COVID-19 (not recorded which). The specimen sequenced was PBMCs or T cells enriched from blood (not recorded which). The chain couples TRBV18 to TRBJ2-5, with 7 bases identical to TRBD1. The CDR3 protein is CASSPTSGTEETQYF. CDR3 nucleotide sequence: TGTGCCAGCTCACCCACGTCGGGGACAGAAGAGACCCAGTACTTC. Using reference TRBV18 and TRBJ2-5 for the parts outside the CDR3, the full variable domain is NAGVMQNPRHLVRRRGQEARLRCSPMKGHSHVYWYRQLPEEGLKFMVYLQKENIIDESGMPKERFSAEFPKEGPSILRIQQVVRGDSAAYFCASSPTSGTEETQYFGPGTRLLVL.